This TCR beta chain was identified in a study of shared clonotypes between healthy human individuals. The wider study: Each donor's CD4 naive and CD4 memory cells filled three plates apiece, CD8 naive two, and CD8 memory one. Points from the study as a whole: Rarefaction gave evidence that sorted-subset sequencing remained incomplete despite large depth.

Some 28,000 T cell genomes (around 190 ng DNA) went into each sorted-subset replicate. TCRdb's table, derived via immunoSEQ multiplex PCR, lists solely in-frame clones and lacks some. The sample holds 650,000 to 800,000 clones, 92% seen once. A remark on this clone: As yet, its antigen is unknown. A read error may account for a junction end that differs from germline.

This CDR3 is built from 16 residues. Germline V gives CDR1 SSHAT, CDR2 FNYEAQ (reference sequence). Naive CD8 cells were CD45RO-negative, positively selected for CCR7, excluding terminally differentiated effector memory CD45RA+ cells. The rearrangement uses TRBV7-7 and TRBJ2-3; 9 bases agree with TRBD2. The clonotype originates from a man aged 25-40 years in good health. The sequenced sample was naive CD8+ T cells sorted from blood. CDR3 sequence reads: CASSLVLAGCTDTQYF. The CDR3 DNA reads TGTGCTAGCAGCTTAGTGCTAGCGGGGTGCACAGATACGCAGTATTTT.